This T cell receptor (beta chain) was sequenced in a study of T cell repertoires in ileal Crohn's disease. Study-wide points: Active smokers at surgery had more clonal expansions than non-smokers. Sorted CD8 T cells held more high-frequency clones than CD4.

The data were produced by immunoSEQ multiplex PCR, yet TCRdb's version contains in-frame clones alone and is incomplete. The top ten hold 13% to 15% of the sample, which has more than 10,000 clones, more than 70% seen once. About this clone: Its antigen remains unknown.

Time point specified: neoterminal ileum biopsy at postoperative endoscopy, about 6 months after surgery. Per the germline V gene, CDR1 is MGHRA and CDR2 is YSYEKL. This CDR3 contains 17 residues. V gave up 4 bases and J gave up 8 bases; unmatched junction bases: 18. Sample: ileal tissue. V and J are TRBV4-1 and TRBJ1-2; 8 bases agree with TRBD1. The clonotype comes from an adult with Crohn's disease. CDR3 in amino acids: CASSRDPNPGGSDGYTF. In nucleotides, the CDR3 is TGCGCCAGCAGCCGCGATCCTAATCCAGGGGGCTCGGACGGCTACACCTTC.